This is a list of T cell receptor beta chains from one sample in a study of blood T cell repertoires in COVID-19. Clones were read by immunoSEQ multiplex PCR, and TCRdb kept only the in-frame ones, dropping some. Here the sample spans some 200,000 clones, roughly nine tenths being singletons. The specimen was PBMCs or T cells enriched from blood (not recorded which). These receptors were obtained from a woman between 25 and 40 years old who had recovered from COVID-19. The CDR3 runs from the conserved cysteine through the conserved F or W. D genes are given only for firm matches. Clone size, where shown, is once, few, many, or a class for clones that have expanded.

D gene: NA; clone size: once; V gene: TRBV6-4; J gene: TRBJ1-4; CDR3 protein: CASTKEGKLFF; CDR3 DNA: TGTGCCAGCACGAAAGAGGGAAAACTGTTTTTT
D gene: NA; clone size: NA; V gene: TRBV12-3/TRBV12-4; J gene: TRBJ1-2; CDR3 protein: CASSHEALSGYTF; CDR3 DNA: TGTGCCAGCAGCCACGAGGCTCTCTCTGGCTACACCTTC
D gene: TRBD2; clone size: NA; V gene: TRBV7-2; J gene: TRBJ2-1; CDR3 protein: CASSLVAGETYNEQFF; CDR3 DNA: TGTGCCAGCAGCTTAGTGGCGGGGGAAACCTACAATGAGCAGTTCTTC
D gene: NA; clone size: NA; V gene: TRBV15; J gene: TRBJ2-1; CDR3 protein: CATMGTLYNEQFF; CDR3 DNA: TGTGCCACCATGGGGACACTCTACAATGAGCAGTTCTTC
D gene: NA; clone size: NA; V gene: TRBV4-3; J gene: TRBJ2-7; CDR3 protein: CASSPDYVTYEQYF; CDR3 DNA: TGCGCCAGCAGCCCGGACTATGTCACCTACGAGCAGTACTTC
D gene: TRBD2; clone size: NA; V gene: TRBV7-8; J gene: TRBJ2-7; CDR3 protein: CASSSLAGGYEQYF; CDR3 DNA: TGTGCCAGCAGCTCCCTAGCGGGGGGCTACGAGCAGTACTTC
D gene: NA; clone size: NA; V gene: TRBV21-1; J gene: TRBJ1-6; CDR3 protein: CASSKTGVGSSYNSPLHF; CDR3 DNA: TGTGCCAGCAGCAAGACTGGAGTCGGGAGCTCCTATAATTCACCCCTCCACTTT
D gene: NA; clone size: few; V gene: TRBV18; J gene: TRBJ1-5; CDR3 protein: CASSPNQGAQPQHF; CDR3 DNA: TGTGCCAGCTCACCCAACCAGGGTGCTCAGCCCCAGCATTTT
D gene: TRBD2; clone size: NA; V gene: TRBV7-2; J gene: TRBJ2-7; CDR3 protein: CASSLVGGGSSYEQYF; CDR3 DNA: TGTGCCAGCAGCTTAGTTGGGGGGGGATCATCCTACGAGCAGTACTTC
D gene: NA; clone size: NA; V gene: TRBV21-1; J gene: TRBJ1-5; CDR3 protein: CASSLLGRGLYSNQPQHF; CDR3 DNA: TGTGCCAGCAGCTTACTAGGGAGAGGCCTGTATAGCAATCAGCCCCAGCATTTT
D gene: NA; clone size: NA; V gene: TRBV16; J gene: TRBJ1-2; CDR3 protein: CASSRQGYGYTF; CDR3 DNA: TGTGCCAGCAGCCGGCAGGGCTATGGCTACACCTTC
D gene: NA; clone size: NA; V gene: TRBV3-1/TRBV3-2; J gene: TRBJ2-1; CDR3 protein: CASSQVGGEQFF; CDR3 DNA: TGTGCCAGCAGCCAAGTCGGGGGTGAGCAGTTCTTC
D gene: TRBD1; clone size: NA; V gene: TRBV7-9; J gene: TRBJ1-1; CDR3 protein: CASSLGQGVNTEAFF; CDR3 DNA: TGTGCCAGCAGCTTAGGGCAGGGGGTGAACACTGAAGCTTTCTTT
D gene: TRBD2; clone size: NA; V gene: TRBV7-2; J gene: TRBJ2-7; CDR3 protein: CASSLGRGAHEQYF; CDR3 DNA: TGTGCCAGCAGCCTAGGGCGGGGGGCCCACGAGCAGTACTTC
D gene: TRBD1; clone size: NA; V gene: TRBV19; J gene: TRBJ1-2; CDR3 protein: CASSVQGARDYGYTF; CDR3 DNA: TGTGCCAGTAGTGTACAGGGGGCGCGCGACTATGGCTACACCTTC
D gene: NA; clone size: NA; V gene: TRBV27; J gene: TRBJ1-2; CDR3 protein: CASSFGRAQGYTF; CDR3 DNA: TGTGCCAGCAGTTTCGGCAGGGCGCAAGGCTACACCTTC
D gene: TRBD1; clone size: NA; V gene: TRBV19; J gene: TRBJ2-6; CDR3 protein: CASSPRQGSNVLTF; CDR3 DNA: TGTGCCAGTAGTCCTAGACAGGGGAGCAACGTCCTGACTTTC
D gene: NA; clone size: NA; V gene: TRBV4-2; J gene: TRBJ2-1; CDR3 protein: CASRGGRLSYNEQFF; CDR3 DNA: TGTGCCAGCAGGGGAGGACGCCTCTCCTACAATGAGCAGTTCTTC
D gene: NA; clone size: once; V gene: TRBV3-1/TRBV3-2; J gene: TRBJ1-1; CDR3 protein: CASTPRGVWEAFF; CDR3 DNA: TGTGCCAGCACACCGCGGGGGGTCTGGGAAGCTTTCTTT
D gene: TRBD1; clone size: NA; V gene: TRBV3-1/TRBV3-2; J gene: TRBJ1-2; CDR3 protein: CASSPSGQGNGYTF; CDR3 DNA: TGTGCCAGCAGCCCGTCGGGACAGGGGAATGGCTACACCTTC
D gene: NA; clone size: NA; V gene: TRBV15; J gene: TRBJ2-7; CDR3 protein: CATSRREGSSYEQYF; CDR3 DNA: TGTGCCACCAGCAGACGAGAGGGCAGCTCCTACGAGCAGTACTTC
D gene: NA; clone size: NA; V gene: TRBV6-5; J gene: TRBJ2-7; CDR3 protein: CASRIEGRGIYEQYF; CDR3 DNA: TGTGCCAGCAGGATAGAGGGTCGAGGGATATACGAGCAGTACTTC
D gene: NA; clone size: NA; V gene: TRBV5-6; J gene: TRBJ2-7; CDR3 protein: CASSLETRGEQYF; CDR3 DNA: TGTGCCAGCAGCTTGGAGACCAGAGGGGAGCAGTACTTC
D gene: NA; clone size: NA; V gene: TRBV6-2/TRBV6-3; J gene: TRBJ1-6; CDR3 protein: CASGYQRNSPLHF; CDR3 DNA: TGTGCCAGCGGTTATCAGAGGAATTCACCCCTCCACTTT
D gene: NA; clone size: NA; V gene: TRBV3-1/TRBV3-2; J gene: TRBJ1-2; CDR3 protein: CASSHLNYGYTF; CDR3 DNA: TGTGCCAGCAGCCATTTAAACTATGGCTACACCTTC
D gene: TRBD1; clone size: NA; V gene: TRBV6-5; J gene: TRBJ1-3; CDR3 protein: CASSRGQLSGNTIYF; CDR3 DNA: TGTGCCAGCAGTAGGGGACAGCTCTCTGGAAACACCATATATTTT
D gene: TRBD2; clone size: NA; V gene: TRBV19; J gene: TRBJ2-7; CDR3 protein: CASSTGTSRYEQYF; CDR3 DNA: TGTGCCAGTAGTACAGGGACTAGTCGGTACGAGCAGTACTTC
D gene: NA; clone size: NA; V gene: TRBV19; J gene: TRBJ1-4; CDR3 protein: CASSKWGDREKLFF; CDR3 DNA: TGTGCCAGTAGTAAATGGGGGGACCGTGAAAAACTGTTTTTT
D gene: NA; clone size: NA; V gene: TRBV4-2; J gene: TRBJ1-6; CDR3 protein: CASSQERQQGSSPLHF; CDR3 DNA: TGTGCCAGCAGCCAAGAACGGCAGCAGGGCAGTTCACCCCTCCACTTT
D gene: NA; clone size: NA; V gene: TRBV12-5; J gene: TRBJ1-1; CDR3 protein: CASAVDKNTEAFF; CDR3 DNA: TGTGCTAGTGCCGTCGACAAAAACACTGAAGCTTTCTTT
D gene: TRBD1; clone size: NA; V gene: TRBV19; J gene: TRBJ1-2; CDR3 protein: CASTHQTGQTLNYGYTF; CDR3 DNA: TGTGCCAGTACTCACCAGACAGGGCAGACGCTAAACTATGGCTACACCTTC
D gene: TRBD1; clone size: NA; V gene: TRBV7-2; J gene: TRBJ2-7; CDR3 protein: CASSSSDRGRSSEQYF; CDR3 DNA: TGTGCCAGCAGCTCGAGCGACAGGGGAAGGTCGTCCGAGCAGTACTTC
D gene: TRBD2; clone size: NA; V gene: TRBV4-1; J gene: TRBJ2-1; CDR3 protein: CASTASGVSYNEQFF; CDR3 DNA: TGCGCCAGCACAGCTAGCGGGGTATCGTACAATGAGCAGTTCTTC
D gene: NA; clone size: NA; V gene: TRBV7-2; J gene: TRBJ1-4; CDR3 protein: CASSHPSGVINEKLFF; CDR3 DNA: TGTGCCAGCAGCCATCCCTCGGGGGTTATTAATGAAAAACTGTTTTTT
D gene: NA; clone size: NA; V gene: TRBV27; J gene: TRBJ2-2; CDR3 protein: CASTTGTHNTGELFF; CDR3 DNA: TGTGCCAGCACTACCGGGACTCATAACACCGGGGAGCTGTTTTTT
D gene: TRBD2; clone size: NA; V gene: TRBV7-9; J gene: TRBJ2-7; CDR3 protein: CASSYKSGGADEQYF; CDR3 DNA: TGTGCCAGCAGCTACAAAAGCGGGGGCGCGGACGAGCAGTACTTC
D gene: TRBD1; clone size: NA; V gene: TRBV4-1; J gene: TRBJ2-6; CDR3 protein: CASSQGIRQGTSGANVLTF; CDR3 DNA: TGCGCCAGCAGCCAAGGTATTCGACAGGGCACCTCTGGGGCCAACGTCCTGACTTTC
D gene: NA; clone size: NA; V gene: TRBV5-5; J gene: TRBJ1-1; CDR3 protein: CASSLAAGPGILQNTEAFF; CDR3 DNA: TGTGCCAGCAGCTTGGCCGCAGGGCCTGGGATTCTTCAGAACACTGAAGCTTTCTTT
D gene: TRBD1; clone size: NA; V gene: TRBV5-1; J gene: TRBJ1-2; CDR3 protein: CASSLGQGSTGGYTF; CDR3 DNA: TGCGCCAGCAGCTTGGGACAGGGGTCGACCGGTGGCTACACCTTC
D gene: NA; clone size: NA; V gene: TRBV14; J gene: TRBJ1-3; CDR3 protein: CASSHPGSGNTIYF; CDR3 DNA: TGTGCCAGCAGCCATCCAGGCTCTGGAAACACCATATATTTT
D gene: NA; clone size: NA; V gene: TRBV6-5; J gene: TRBJ1-3; CDR3 protein: CASSYSGAGNTIYF; CDR3 DNA: TGTGCCAGCAGTTACTCAGGGGCTGGAAACACCATATATTTT
D gene: NA; clone size: NA; V gene: TRBV3-1/TRBV3-2; J gene: TRBJ1-2; CDR3 protein: CASSLGGVRYGYTF; CDR3 DNA: TGTGCCAGCAGCCTTGGGGGGGTAAGGTATGGCTACACCTTC
D gene: NA; clone size: NA; V gene: TRBV3-1/TRBV3-2; J gene: TRBJ1-4; CDR3 protein: CASSQDFDTTNEKLFF; CDR3 DNA: TGTGCCAGCAGCCAAGATTTCGACACAACTAATGAAAAACTGTTTTTT
D gene: NA; clone size: once; V gene: TRBV10-3; J gene: TRBJ1-1; CDR3 protein: CAISYNQGTEAFF; CDR3 DNA: TGTGCCATCAGTTACAACCAGGGCACTGAAGCTTTCTTT
D gene: TRBD1; clone size: NA; V gene: TRBV13; J gene: TRBJ2-7; CDR3 protein: CASSLDRDYEQYF; CDR3 DNA: TGTGCCAGCAGCCTTGACAGGGATTACGAGCAGTACTTC
D gene: NA; clone size: once; V gene: TRBV7-3; J gene: TRBJ2-3; CDR3 protein: CASNFGTDTQYF; CDR3 DNA: TGTGCCAGCAACTTCGGCACAGATACGCAGTATTTT
D gene: TRBD1; clone size: NA; V gene: TRBV5-1; J gene: TRBJ1-2; CDR3 protein: CASTTSGQGFGYTF; CDR3 DNA: TGCGCCAGCACAACGTCGGGACAGGGATTTGGCTACACCTTC
D gene: TRBD2; clone size: NA; V gene: TRBV3-1/TRBV3-2; J gene: TRBJ2-7; CDR3 protein: CASSSLAGGHYEQYF; CDR3 DNA: TGTGCCAGCAGCTCGTTAGCGGGGGGCCACTACGAGCAGTACTTC
D gene: TRBD1; clone size: NA; V gene: TRBV19; J gene: TRBJ2-2; CDR3 protein: CASSIAGQGVTGELFF; CDR3 DNA: TGTGCCAGTAGTATAGCAGGACAGGGGGTCACCGGGGAGCTGTTTTTT
D gene: NA; clone size: once; V gene: TRBV19; J gene: TRBJ1-4; CDR3 protein: CASSTPQGFGEKLFF; CDR3 DNA: TGTGCCAGTAGTACACCACAGGGTTTTGGGGAAAAACTGTTTTTT
D gene: NA; clone size: NA; V gene: TRBV6-5; J gene: TRBJ1-1; CDR3 protein: CASKLSMNTEAFF; CDR3 DNA: TGTGCCAGCAAGCTATCTATGAACACTGAAGCTTTCTTT